What follows is one TCR beta chain and its context. Followed longitudinally, the Seattle patients had been enrolled during active infection. This CDR3 is 13 amino acids long. V lost 3 bases and J lost 5, with 8 bases in between. Germline values: CDR1 LNHDA, CDR2 SQIVND (reference sequence). These data belong to a study of blood T cell repertoires in COVID-19. Study-level information: In each case, the material was cDNA or gDNA derived from T cells, B-cell-depleted T cells, or PBMCs.

Authors' analysis steps: Amplifying reference gene primers gave estimates of nucleated cell counts. Clones were sequenced by immunoSEQ multiplex PCR, and TCRdb holds only the in-frame ones, with some missing. V, J and clone size are taken as reported in that table, and D and trimming were inferred from the DNA itself. Of 250,000 or so clones detected, around 89% appear once; the ten largest clones hold approximately 2.5%. The specimen sequenced was peripheral blood. The clonotype comes from a man in his thirties or forties with COVID-19, enrolled during active disease. V gene TRBV19 combines with J gene TRBJ1-5; D unclear. The CDR3 DNA sequence: TGTGCCAGTAGTATCCAGCGTTATCAGCCCCAGCATTTT. It encodes CASSIQRYQPQHF.